This T cell receptor beta chain was obtained from a study of blood T cell repertoires in COVID-19. As for the study in general: Whether acute or convalescent, the COVID-19 samples came from the United States, Italy and Spain. T cells, B-cell-depleted T cells, or PBMCs supplied cDNA or gDNA.

Trimming left V 4 bases short and J 4 bases short, with 7 bases between. The CDR3 runs to 12 residues. Looked up from germline, CDR1 is LGHDT and CDR2 is YNNKEL (reference sequence). Per the study methods: Amplification of reference gene primers provided the estimated nucleated cell counts. TCRdb's table, derived via immunoSEQ multiplex PCR, lists solely in-frame clones and lacks some. V and J calls and clone size are copied from that table; D and trimming were computed from the DNA. The sample carries 100,000 or so clones, roughly 84% recorded once. The specimen was peripheral blood. The receptor was derived from a human donor in a cohort sampled during active COVID-19. The chain employs TRBV3-1 (or the pseudogene TRBV3-2) and TRBJ1-2, with TRBD1 as a possible D gene (5 bases). For the CDR3, the DNA is TGTGCCAGCAGCCGGACATCCTATGGCTACACCTTC. Protein sequence: CASSRTSYGYTF.